The 8 T cell receptor beta chains in this list originate from one sample, sequenced in a study of CD8 T cells in acute hepatitis C reinfection. Profiled with immunoSEQ multiplex PCR; TCRdb holds only in-frame clones, not every one. The profile shows more than 35,000 clones, approximately 87% of them singletons. Sample time point: naive CD8 control sorted from an acute-time-point sample. The specimen sequenced was naive CD8+ T cells from PBMCs. Receptor source: a man between 25 and 39 years old with chronic hepatitis C.

The CDR3, as DNA: TGTGCCAGCACGGAGGACACCGGGGAGCTGTTTTTT. Its translation is CASTEDTGELFF. The chain has TRBV6-1 and TRBJ2-2, with a tentative D call TRBD2 (5 bases). This CDR3 region has 12 residues. In germline, CDR1 is MNHNS, CDR2 SASEGT. Trimming removed 7 bases from V and 3 bases from J, with 6 bases in between.

In this sample, this clone turned up a few times. The rearrangement uses TRBV10-1 and TRBJ2-5; no reliable D call. V lost 4 bases to trimming and J lost 1 base, with 7 bases between them. The germline gives CDR1 WNHNN, CDR2 SYGVQD (reference sequence). CDR3 length: 13 residues. The chain's CDR3 is CASSGPSQETQYF. The CDR3 DNA sequence: TGCGCCAGCAGTGGGCCTAGCCAAGAGACCCAGTACTTC.

This chain connects TRBV13 to TRBJ2-5, with 7 bases that match TRBD1. V shed 5 bases, J shed 4 bases, and the junction held 4 bases outside the gene matches. This CDR3 contains 13 residues. The germline gives CDR1 PRHDT, CDR2 FYEKMQ (reference sequence). This chain's CDR3 is CASSPGTVETQYF. The DNA for the CDR3 is TGTGCCAGCAGCCCTGGGACAGTAGAGACCCAGTACTTC.

J is TRBJ2-7 and V is TRBV10-3, with D unclear. This CDR3 spans 13 amino acids. Germline-derived CDR1 and CDR2 are ENHRY and SYGVKD. V was trimmed by 6 bases and J by 1 base, leaving 10 bases between them. CDR3 in DNA: TGTGCCATCAGCACCGGGCGTTCCTACGAGCAGTACTTC. It is translated as CAISTGRSYEQYF.

The V call is TRBV2, the J call TRBJ2-2; maybe TRBD1 (6 bases). The CDR3 contains 15 residues. Germline V gene sequence: CDR1 SNHLY, CDR2 FYNNEI. V was trimmed by 6 bases and J by 8 bases, leaving 19 bases between them. The CDR3 nucleotides read TGTGCCAGCAGCGCCTTGGACAGTCGTTCTGGGGAGCTGTTTTTT. It codes for CASSALDSRSGELFF.

The chain is built from TRBV5-8 and TRBJ1-2; no reliable D call. Germline V CDR1 and CDR2: SGHTS, YDEGEE. The CDR3 totals 13 residues. V lost 3 bases and J 8 bases, leaving 14 bases between the germline ends. The CDR3 region has the DNA TGTGCCAGCAGCTGGAGGTACCTTAGAGGCTACACCTTC. Its protein is CASSWRYLRGYTF.

This chain uses TRBV14 with TRBJ1-1; tentative D call: TRBD1 (6 bases). CDR3 size: 16 residues. V was pared by 4 bases and J by 0 bases, with 15 bases between. Germline V gene lookup returns CDR1 SGHDN and CDR2 FVKESK. The CDR3 nucleotides read TGTGCCAGCAGCCGCCACAGGGTAGCCATGAACACTGAAGCTTTCTTT. Its protein product is CASSRHRVAMNTEAFF.

This chain connects TRBV7-8 to TRBJ2-3; unclear D gene. This CDR3 region has 12 residues. The V end was cut by 4 bases, the J end by 7 bases, with 9 bases between. Germline V lookup: CDR1 SGHVS, CDR2 FQNEAQ. CDR3 DNA sequence: TGTGCCAGCAGCTACCTAGTAAATACGCAGTATTTT. This encodes CASSYLVNTQYF. The full variable domain, completed using reference TRBV7-8 and TRBJ2-3, is GAGVSQSPRYKVAKRGQDVALRCDPISGHVSLFWYQQALGQGPEFLTYFQNEAQLDKSGLPSDRFFAERPEGSVSTLKIQRTQQEDSAVYLCASSYLVNTQYFGPGTRLTVL.